This TCR beta chain is drawn from a study of cytomegalovirus exposure and HLA in healthy donors. 60 Vbeta and 13 Jbeta primers were used in PCR. Measured with immunoSEQ multiplex PCR; TCRdb has only the in-frame clones, and not every one. The sample holds under 150,000 clones, around 9.6% seen once. This clone showed up just a few times. V was pared by 4 bases and J by 3 bases, with 12 bases of the junction left unmatched. The V gene's germline CDR1 is SQVTM and CDR2 ANQGSEA. This CDR3 contains 15 residues. The sequence was collected from a male donor in good health and CMV-seronegative. The source material was PBMCs. The chain has TRBV29-1 and TRBJ2-7; 7 bases agree with TRBD1. This CDR3 is CSVVRSGTESYEQYF. CDR3 in DNA: TGCAGCGTTGTCAGATCCGGGACAGAGAGCTACGAGCAGTACTTC.